This entry lists 21 T cell receptor beta chains sequenced from one sample in a study of a mutant IDH1 vaccine in newly diagnosed glioma. No antigen has been assigned to these receptors. Stated time point: week 47, end of study. Mutant IDH1 20-mer peptide, at 300 ug, made up each vaccine dose, with topical imiquimod. Repertoires were generated with immunoSEQ multiplex PCR, while TCRdb's copy carries only in-frame clones and drops some. The table shows fewer than 95,000 clones, with over 75% occurring only once. Specimen: PBMCs, collected from a glioma patient whose treatment included an IDH1 peptide vaccine. The receptor source for this set is a man aged 35 to 55 with glioma.

The chain is built from TRBV11-2 and TRBJ2-5, with D hard to call. CDR1 is SGHAT, CDR2 FQNNGV, per germline. The germline V and J ends were trimmed by 5 bases and 5 bases, with 12 bases remaining between them. This CDR3 region has 13 residues. The CDR3, as DNA: TGTGCCAGCAGCCACAGTTCCGCCGAGACCCAGTACTTC. Residues: CASSHSSAETQYF.

The chain recombines TRBV18 with TRBJ2-2; D is perhaps TRBD1 (5 bases). V was clipped by 3 bases and J by 7 bases, with 12 bases between them. The CDR3 length is 14 residues. Germline V gives CDR1 KGHSH, CDR2 LQKENI. CDR3 nucleotides: TGTGCCAGCTCACCGGGAACAGGCCACGGGGAGCTGTTTTTT. Encoded protein: CASSPGTGHGELFF.

This clone occurred a few times. The chain links TRBV27 to TRBJ2-7, with 9 positions matching TRBD2. V was clipped by 6 bases and J by 5 bases; unmatched bases: 5. Per the germline V gene, CDR1 is MNHEY and CDR2 is SMNVEV (reference sequence). The CDR3 runs 13 residues. DNA of the CDR3: TGTGCCAGCAGGGTAGCGGGAGAAAACGAGCAGTACTTC. Encoded protein: CASRVAGENEQYF.

This clone was seen once. The chain employs TRBV6-1 and TRBJ2-7, with 8 bases fitting TRBD1. V was clipped by 1 base and J by 10 bases; unmatched bases: 3. CDR1 is MNHNS, CDR2 SASEGT, per germline. The CDR3 contains 12 residues. The chain's CDR3 is CASSEVDRGQYF. The DNA for the CDR3 is TGTGCCAGCAGTGAAGTCGACAGGGGACAGTACTTC.

This clone was detected a few times. This sequence joins TRBV11-2 and TRBJ1-1; D is possibly TRBD1 (5 bases). CDR1 and CDR2 from the germline V gene are SGHAT and FQNNGV. Deletions cut 5 bases from V and 3 bases from J, with 13 bases between. This CDR3 has 14 amino acids. The CDR3 is CASSTLRGDTEAFF. The CDR3 nucleotides are TGTGCCAGCAGCACCCTCCGGGGGGACACTGAAGCTTTCTTT.

The genes are TRBV4-1 and TRBJ2-4; possible D gene TRBD2, 5 bases. V lost 0 bases, J lost 9 bases, and 6 bases lay in between. CDR1 MGHRA and CDR2 YSYEKL come from the germline V gene. CDR3 length equals 12 residues. As DNA, the CDR3 is TGCGCCAGCAGCCAAGATGGGAGCATTCAGTACTTC. This codes for CASSQDGSIQYF.

This chain joins TRBV7-2 and TRBJ2-5; 12 nucleotides agree with TRBD2. The CDR3 has 18 residues. J was trimmed by 5 bases and V by 4 bases; bases with no gene match: 14. Germline V CDR1 and CDR2: SGHTA, FQGNSA. CDR3 sequence (DNA): TGTGCCAGCAGCTCCACCTTACTAGCGGGAGGATATATCGAGACCCAGTACTTC. Residues: CASSSTLLAGGYIETQYF.

The CDR3 DNA sequence: TGTGCCAGCAGCTCATGGACTAGCGGGGGAGAGACCCAGTACTTC. This translates into CASSSWTSGGETQYF. This sequence joins TRBV9 and TRBJ2-5; 13 positions agree with TRBD2. This CDR3 contains 15 residues. The germline V gene encodes CDR1 SGDLS and CDR2 YYNGEE. Unmatched junction bases numbered 4, after V lost 4 bases and J lost 4 bases. The whole variable domain, remainder taken from reference TRBV9 and TRBJ2-5, is DSGVTQTPKHLITATGQRVTLRCSPRSGDLSVYWYQQSLDQGLQFLIQYYNGEERAKGNILERFSAQQFPDLHSELNLSSLELGDSALYFCASSSWTSGGETQYFGPGTRLLVL.

In its sample, this clone was seen once. The chain is built from TRBV7-6 and TRBJ2-2; TRBD2 aligns across 8 bases. From germline, CDR1 is SGHVS and CDR2 FNYEAQ. CDR3 length equals 16 residues. V lost 2 bases, J lost 2 bases, and 4 bases stayed unmatched. CDR3 sequence (DNA): TGTGCCAGCAGCTTACCACGGGGGGGTAACACCGGGGAGCTGTTTTTT. Its protein product is CASSLPRGGNTGELFF.

This clone showed up just once. V and J are TRBV28 and TRBJ2-3; 11 bases line up with TRBD2. Trimming cost V 10 bases and J 5 bases; bases outside gene matches: 5. The CDR3 totals 13 residues. CDR1 and CDR2 from the germline V gene are MDHEN and SYDVKM. The CDR3 DNA reads TGTGCCACCTTAGCGGGAGGGGAAGATACGCAGTATTTT. Translating it yields CATLAGGEDTQYF.

J is TRBJ1-1 and V is TRBV7-2; no clear D. CDR1 is SGHTA and CDR2 is FQGNSA in the germline V gene. V lost 4 bases and J 10 bases, leaving 16 bases between the germline ends. The CDR3 has 13 residues. The CDR3 reads CASSSGNEGVAFF. For the CDR3, the DNA is TGTGCCAGCAGCTCTGGGAACGAGGGTGTAGCTTTCTTT.

The rearrangement joins TRBV2 to TRBJ2-7, with TRBD2 as a possible D gene (5 bases). The CDR3 is 13 amino acids. Germline CDR1 SNHLY, CDR2 FYNNEI. Deletions cut 5 bases from V and 2 bases from J, with 10 bases between. CDR3 in DNA: TGTGCCAGCAGTCTCTCGAGGGCCTACGAGCAGTACTTC. It encodes CASSLSRAYEQYF.

The rearrangement uses TRBV6-1 and TRBJ2-7; tentatively, D is TRBD1 (6 bases). Between the trimmed V and J ends, which lost 8 bases and 9 bases, there was a span of 23 bases. Germline-derived CDR1 and CDR2 are MNHNS and SASEGT. This CDR3 contains 14 residues. CDR3 sequence (DNA): TGTGCCAGCGGCCAAGACAGGAACCTAGGTCGGCAGTACTTC. It translates to CASGQDRNLGRQYF.

V and J are TRBV7-2 and TRBJ2-2; perhaps D is TRBD1 or TRBD2 (5 bases each). This CDR3 spans 15 amino acids. The V end was cut by 5 bases, the J end by 5 bases, with 15 bases between. Germline-derived CDR1 and CDR2 are SGHTA and FQGNSA. CDR3 sequence reads: CASSTRGFLTGELFF. In DNA, the CDR3 is TGTGCCAGCAGCACACGGGGCTTTTTAACCGGGGAGCTGTTTTTT.

The V gene is TRBV4-2, the J gene TRBJ2-5; 7 bases align to TRBD2. The CDR3 length is 13 residues. Trimming at V came to 0 bases and at J to 5 bases, leaving 0 bases not matched to a gene. Germline V CDR1 and CDR2: LGHNA, YNFKEQ. The CDR3 coding sequence is TGTGCCAGCAGCCAAGACGGGGGGGAGACCCAGTACTTC. Translation: CASSQDGGETQYF.

In this sample, this clone turned up once. Other DNA variants within this sample encode the same CDR3. The chain joins TRBV6-1 to TRBJ1-3; no firm D call. This CDR3 spans 11 amino acids. Germline CDR1 and CDR2: MNHNS and SASEGT. Trimming took 6 bases from V and 6 from J, leaving 6 bases between them. The CDR3 is CASRYLNTIYF. The CDR3 region has the DNA TGTGCCAGCAGATATTTAAACACCATATATTTT.

The chain uses TRBV7-2 and TRBJ2-7; no clear D. The CDR3 length is 14 residues. The ends were cut back, 5 bases at V and 7 bases at J, with 18 bases in the middle. Germline values: CDR1 SGHTA, CDR2 FQGNSA. CDR3 sequence (DNA): TGTGCCAGCAGCCCCCGGTCACCCCCGTGGGAGCAGTACTTC. It translates to CASSPRSPPWEQYF.

The chain links TRBV2 to TRBJ1-3, with D unresolved. The germline V and J ends were trimmed by 4 bases and 0 bases, with 10 bases remaining between them. Looked up from germline, CDR1 is SNHLY and CDR2 is FYNNEI. This CDR3 is built from 15 residues. DNA of the CDR3: TGTGCCAGCAGTGGGAGCAGCTCCTCTGGAAACACCATATATTTT. Protein sequence: CASSGSSSSGNTIYF.

This sequence joins TRBV28 and TRBJ2-4; a possible D gene is TRBD2 (6 bases). Germline V CDR1 and CDR2: MDHEN, SYDVKM. This CDR3 comprises 16 residues. V lost 2 bases and J 0 bases, leaving 11 bases between the germline ends. The CDR3 spells CASSLGGTVAKNIQYF. The CDR3 DNA follows: TGTGCCAGCAGTTTAGGCGGGACGGTAGCCAAAAACATTCAGTACTTC.

V usage is TRBV7-2 and J usage is TRBJ1-2; D possibly corresponds to TRBD1 (5 bases). Trimming left V 4 bases short and J 4 bases short, with 19 bases between. The CDR3 length is 16 residues. Per germline, CDR1 SGHTA and CDR2 FQGNSA. This CDR3 reads CASSYRGDSPLYGYTF. The CDR3 bases are TGTGCCAGCAGCTACCGGGGCGACAGCCCTCTCTATGGCTACACCTTC. The variable domain in full, completed from reference TRBV7-2 and TRBJ1-2, reads GAGVSQSPSNKVTEKGKDVELRCDPISGHTALYWYRQSLGQGLEFLIYFQGNSAPDKSGLPSDRFSAERTGGSVSTLTIQRTQQEDSAVYLCASSYRGDSPLYGYTFGSGTRLTVV.

The genes are TRBV28 and TRBJ2-1; no firm D call. The CDR3 totals 12 residues. The V gene lost 8 bases and the J gene lost 4 bases, with 9 bases spanning the gap. Germline-derived CDR1 and CDR2 are MDHEN and SYDVKM. The CDR3: CASRGRYNEQFF. CDR3 DNA sequence: TGTGCCAGCCGTGGGCGGTACAATGAGCAGTTCTTC.